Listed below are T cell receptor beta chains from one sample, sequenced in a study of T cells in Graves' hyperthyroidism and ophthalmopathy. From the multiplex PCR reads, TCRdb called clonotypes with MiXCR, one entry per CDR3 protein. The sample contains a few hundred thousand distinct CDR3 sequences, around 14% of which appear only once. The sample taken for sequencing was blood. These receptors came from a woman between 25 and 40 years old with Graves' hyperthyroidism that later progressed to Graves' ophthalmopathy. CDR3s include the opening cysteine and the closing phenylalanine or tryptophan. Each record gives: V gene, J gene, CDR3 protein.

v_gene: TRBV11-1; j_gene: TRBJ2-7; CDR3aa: CASSPGLLMSYEQYF
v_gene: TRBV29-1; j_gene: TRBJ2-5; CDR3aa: CSVQGAVETQYF
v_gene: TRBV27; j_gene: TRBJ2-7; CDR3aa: CASSTTGDLRNEQYF
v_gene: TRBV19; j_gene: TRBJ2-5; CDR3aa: CASSIAVEETQYF
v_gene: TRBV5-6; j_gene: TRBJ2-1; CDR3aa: CASSFHRNEQFF
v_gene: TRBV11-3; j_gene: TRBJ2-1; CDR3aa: CASSLVGQGGSEQFF
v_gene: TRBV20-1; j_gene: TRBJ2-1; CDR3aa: CSALYGTSRNEQFF
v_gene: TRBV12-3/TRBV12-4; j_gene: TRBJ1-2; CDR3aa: CASSLLRELANYGYTF
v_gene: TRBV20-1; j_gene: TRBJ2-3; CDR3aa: CSASFGPERDTQYF
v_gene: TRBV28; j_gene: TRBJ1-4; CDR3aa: CASSPGHINEKLFF
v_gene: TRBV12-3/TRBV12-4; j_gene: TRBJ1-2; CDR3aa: CASSLRAFYGYTF
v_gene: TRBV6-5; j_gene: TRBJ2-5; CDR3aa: CASSYSKGQRKETQYF
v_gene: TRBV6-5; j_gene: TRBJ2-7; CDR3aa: CASSYRDRVYEQYF
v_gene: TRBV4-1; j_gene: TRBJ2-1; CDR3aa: CASSPRRHNEQLF
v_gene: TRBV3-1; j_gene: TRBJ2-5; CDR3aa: CASSQAGTSGSWETQYF
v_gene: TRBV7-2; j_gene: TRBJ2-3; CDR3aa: CASSRGLARDTQYF
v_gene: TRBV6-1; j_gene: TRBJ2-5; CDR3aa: CASTPGTGVETQYF
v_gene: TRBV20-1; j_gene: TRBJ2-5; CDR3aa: CSTGQGGETQYF
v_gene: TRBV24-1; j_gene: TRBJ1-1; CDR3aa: CATRPRRENTEAFF
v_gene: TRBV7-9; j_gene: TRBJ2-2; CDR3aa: CASSPDRGPNTGELFF
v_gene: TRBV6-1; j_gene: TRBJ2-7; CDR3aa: CASSEAWGGRDYEQYF
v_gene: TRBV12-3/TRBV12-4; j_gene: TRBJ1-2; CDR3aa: CASSLVQLNGYTF
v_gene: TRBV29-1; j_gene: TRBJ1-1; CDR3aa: CSVALQGVYTEAFF
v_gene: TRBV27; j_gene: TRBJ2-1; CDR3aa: CASLAGPYNEQFF
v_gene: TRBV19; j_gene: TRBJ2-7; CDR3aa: CASGTSGSLEQYF
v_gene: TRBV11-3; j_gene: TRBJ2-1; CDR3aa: CASSSLVGDEQFF
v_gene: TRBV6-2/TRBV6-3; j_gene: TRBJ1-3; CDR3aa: CASRGASGNTIYF
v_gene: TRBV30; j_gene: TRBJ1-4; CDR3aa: CAWSLGQPNEKLFF
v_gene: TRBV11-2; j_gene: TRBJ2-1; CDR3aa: CASSLTRGPYNEQFF
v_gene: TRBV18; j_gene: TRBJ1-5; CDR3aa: CASSPTPGQGTGSNQPQHF
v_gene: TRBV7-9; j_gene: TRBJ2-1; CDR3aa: CASSETLPTYNEQFF
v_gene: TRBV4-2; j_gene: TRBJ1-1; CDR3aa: CASSQGYGVYTEAFF
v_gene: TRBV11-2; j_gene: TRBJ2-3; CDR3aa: CASSLRGQSTDTQYF
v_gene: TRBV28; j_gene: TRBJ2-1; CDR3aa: CASRAGNSYNEQFF
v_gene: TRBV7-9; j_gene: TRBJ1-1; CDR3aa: CASSTIGAGDRGPEAFF
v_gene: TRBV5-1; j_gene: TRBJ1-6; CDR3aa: CASMRDSNSPLHF
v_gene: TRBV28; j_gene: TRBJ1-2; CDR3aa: CASSFTDYGYTF
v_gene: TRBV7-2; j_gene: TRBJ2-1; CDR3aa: CASSNDLGSYNEQFF
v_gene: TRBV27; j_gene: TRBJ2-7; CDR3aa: CASSLLSTGTTYEQYF
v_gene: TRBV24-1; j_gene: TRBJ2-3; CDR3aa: CATSGLGGNRTDTQYF
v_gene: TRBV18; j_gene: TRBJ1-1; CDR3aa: CASSPTGGQGGTEAFF
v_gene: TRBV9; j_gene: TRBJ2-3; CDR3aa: CASSTPSQDTQYF
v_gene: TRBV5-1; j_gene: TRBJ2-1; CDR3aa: CASSLDGTGVHNEQFF
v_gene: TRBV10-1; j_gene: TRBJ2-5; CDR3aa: CASSESRDSRETQYF
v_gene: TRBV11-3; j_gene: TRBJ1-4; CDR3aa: CASSSPGTGHEKLFF
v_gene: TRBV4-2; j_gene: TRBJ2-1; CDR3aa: CASSQDRLVFYNEQFF
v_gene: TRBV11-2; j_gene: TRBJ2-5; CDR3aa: CASRVLAGGETQYF
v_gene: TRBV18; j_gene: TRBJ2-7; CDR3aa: CASSPPDRTYEQYF
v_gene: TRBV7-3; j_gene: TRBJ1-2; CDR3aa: CASSLGGADGYTF
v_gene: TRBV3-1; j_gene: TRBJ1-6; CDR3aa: CASSQTGRTGRSPLHF
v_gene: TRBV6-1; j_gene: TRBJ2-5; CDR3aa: CASSRAQSTDYLETQYF
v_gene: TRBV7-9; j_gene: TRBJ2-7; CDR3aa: CASSLSDGSYEQYF
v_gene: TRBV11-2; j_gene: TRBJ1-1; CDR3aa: CASSLQSWTGGGNTEAFF
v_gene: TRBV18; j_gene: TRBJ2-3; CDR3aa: CASSPIRTGTDTQYF